The 32 T cell receptor beta chains listed next were all sequenced from one sample in a study of blood T cell repertoires in COVID-19. TCRdb's copy holds only in-frame clones and misses some; the assay was immunoSEQ multiplex PCR. This table holds a few hundred thousand clones, approximately 90% found once. The sequenced sample consisted of PBMCs or T cells enriched from blood (not recorded which). The receptors shown here come from a woman in her thirties or forties who had been exposed to COVID-19.

The genes are TRBV7-6 and TRBJ2-7; TRBD1 might be the D (6 bases). CDR1 is SGHVS and CDR2 is FNYEAQ in the germline V gene. This CDR3 is built from 14 residues. Trimming stripped 4 bases from V and 5 bases from J, with 15 bases between. This chain's CDR3 is CASSYEDSAHEQYF. The CDR3 DNA is TGTGCCAGCAGCTATGAGGACAGTGCCCACGAGCAGTACTTC. Full variable domain (outside the CDR3, taken from reference TRBV7-6 and TRBJ2-7): GAGVSQSPRYKVTKRGQDVALRCDPISGHVSLYWYRQALGQGPEFLTYFNYEAQQDKSGLPNDRFSAERPEGSISTLTIQRTEQRDSAMYRCASSYEDSAHEQYFGPGTRLTVT.

The chain couples TRBV9 to TRBJ1-2, with a tentative D call TRBD1 (6 bases). The CDR3 extends over 15 amino acids. Trimming left V 2 bases short and J 7 bases short, with 18 bases between. Germline V gives CDR1 SGDLS, CDR2 YYNGEE. The CDR3 spells CASSVGRNRAGGYTF. In nucleotides, the CDR3 is TGTGCCAGCAGCGTGGGGAGAAACAGGGCGGGTGGCTACACCTTC.

J is TRBJ2-1 and V is TRBV20-1; D possibly corresponds to TRBD2 (5 bases). Deletions cut 8 bases from V and 2 bases from J, with 7 bases between. CDR1 is DFQATT, CDR2 SNEGSKA, per germline (reference sequence). The CDR3 extends over 11 amino acids. CDR3 sequence: CSSGAYNEQFF. The CDR3 DNA reads TGCAGTTCCGGGGCCTACAATGAGCAGTTCTTC.

The chain is built from TRBV2 and TRBJ2-5; TRBD1 agrees at 8 bases. J was trimmed by 4 bases and V by 6 bases; bases with no gene match: 4. The CDR3 spans 13 residues. The germline gives CDR1 SNHLY, CDR2 FYNNEI. The CDR3 spells CASRQGVGETQYF. DNA of the CDR3: TGTGCCAGCAGACAGGGGGTTGGAGAGACCCAGTACTTC.

This sequence joins TRBV5-6 and TRBJ2-7; 7 positions agree with TRBD1. CDR3 length: 16 amino acids. CDR1 is SGHDT and CDR2 is YYEEEE in the germline V gene. The trim removed 3 bases at V and 0 bases at J, leaving 9 bases unmatched. The CDR3 coding sequence is TGTGCCAGCAGCTCTCTGGACAGGACGATCTCCTACGAGCAGTACTTC. Protein sequence: CASSSLDRTISYEQYF.

The chain uses TRBV5-4 and TRBJ2-5, with 7 bases fitting TRBD2. Germline V gene sequence: CDR1 SGHNT, CDR2 YYREEE (reference sequence). The CDR3 has 14 amino acids. Trimming at V came to 1 base and at J to 5 bases, leaving 5 bases not matched to a gene. CDR3 nucleotides: TGTGCCAGCAGCTTGCAGGGCGGGAGTGAGACCCAGTACTTC. Its protein product is CASSLQGGSETQYF.

V and J are TRBV30 and TRBJ1-2; no clear D gene. The germline gives CDR1 GTSNPN, CDR2 SVGIG (reference sequence). Trimming took off 1 base at V and 1 base at J, with 13 bases between the two ends. This CDR3 spans 15 amino acids. Here the CDR3 DNA reads TGTGCCTGGAGTGCCGGCAGAACGGGTAACTATGGCTACACCTTC. Its protein product is CAWSAGRTGNYGYTF.

The chain has TRBV30 and TRBJ1-2; 9 nucleotides line up with TRBD1. Germline values: CDR1 GTSNPN, CDR2 SVGIG (reference sequence). The CDR3 sequence is 15 residues long. V trimming: 0 bases; J trimming: 4 bases; junction bases outside the gene matches: 6. This chain's CDR3 is CAWSVLVGQGYGYTF. CDR3 DNA sequence: TGTGCCTGGAGTGTACTGGTGGGACAGGGCTATGGCTACACCTTC.

The V gene is TRBV7-9, the J gene TRBJ2-3; D unclear. V was trimmed by 3 bases and J by 0 bases, leaving 7 bases between them. There are 14 residues in the CDR3. Germline-derived CDR1 and CDR2 are SEHNR and FQNEAQ (reference sequence). CDR3: CASSFQLSTDTQYF. DNA for the CDR3: TGTGCCAGCAGCTTTCAACTGAGCACAGATACGCAGTATTTT.

The chain carries TRBV7-9 and TRBJ1-2; 7 bases align to TRBD1. The ends lost 5 bases at V and 6 bases at J; junction bases unmatched: 6. The germline V gene encodes CDR1 SEHNR and CDR2 FQNEAQ (reference sequence). CDR3 size: 13 residues. The CDR3 DNA is TGTGCCAGCAGCCACGACAGGGTCGATGGCTACACCTTC. It translates to CASSHDRVDGYTF.

CDR3 sequence: CASSHGGTYEQYF. The CDR3 DNA reads TGTGCCAGCAGCCACGGGGGGACCTACGAGCAGTACTTC. The chain employs TRBV7-3 and TRBJ2-7; TRBD2 agrees at 7 bases. CDR1 and CDR2 (germline): SGHTA, FQGTGA. The CDR3 extends over 13 amino acids. V dropped 5 bases and J dropped 2; count of bases not matched to a gene: 3. The complete variable domain, with remaining parts taken from reference TRBV7-3 and TRBJ2-7, reads GAGVSQTPSNKVTEKGKYVELRCDPISGHTALYWYRQSLGQGPEFLIYFQGTGAADDSGLPNDRFFAVRPEGSVSTLKIQRTERGDSAVYLCASSHGGTYEQYFGPGTRLTVT.

The V and J genes are TRBV18 and TRBJ1-5, with D possibly being TRBD1 (6 bases). The CDR3 contains 14 residues. Germline V lookup: CDR1 KGHSH, CDR2 LQKENI. Deletions cut 2 bases from V and 4 bases from J, with 9 bases between. DNA for the CDR3: TGTGCCAGCTCACCAGGGACACAAAATCAGCCCCAGCATTTT. Amino acids: CASSPGTQNQPQHF.

The sample holds a few counts of this clone. The gene calls are TRBV2 and TRBJ1-5, with TRBD1 matching over 9 bases. This CDR3 has 14 residues. The germline CDR1 and CDR2 sequences are SNHLY and FYNNEI. V shed 7 bases and J 4 bases; nucleotides not matched to a gene: 5. Here the CDR3 DNA reads TGTGCCAGCAAACAGGGGGCGTCAAATCAGCCCCAGCATTTT. This codes for CASKQGASNQPQHF. Looking up the rest from reference TRBV2 and TRBJ1-5 gives the full variable domain: EPEVTQTPSHQVTQMGQEVILRCVPISNHLYFYWYRQILGQKVEFLVSFYNNEISEKSEIFDDQFSVERPDGSNFTLKIRSTKLEDSAMYFCASKQGASNQPQHFGDGTRLSIL.

This clone was picked up one time. The chain joins TRBV5-6 to TRBJ2-1, with D possibly being TRBD2 (6 bases). CDR3 length: 14 amino acids. Germline loops: CDR1 SGHDT, CDR2 YYEEEE. V was pared by 3 bases and J by 4 bases, with 11 bases between. CDR3 sequence: CASSSLGLYNEQFF. CDR3 in DNA: TGTGCCAGCAGCTCCCTGGGACTTTACAATGAGCAGTTCTTC.

For the CDR3, the DNA is TGTGCCAGCAGCGCTACAGGGGTTGGAAACACCATATATTTT. Residues: CASSATGVGNTIYF. The chain combines TRBV9 with TRBJ1-3, with 7 positions matching TRBD1. The J segment lost 3 bases and the V segment lost 3 bases, leaving 3 bases of the junction unmatched. The V gene's germline CDR1 is SGDLS and CDR2 YYNGEE. The CDR3 consists of 14 residues. Together with reference TRBV9 and TRBJ1-3, the CDR3 gives the full variable domain: DSGVTQTPKHLITATGQRVTLRCSPRSGDLSVYWYQQSLDQGLQFLIQYYNGEERAKGNILERFSAQQFPDLHSELNLSSLELGDSALYFCASSATGVGNTIYFGEGSWLTVV.

The chain joins TRBV5-1 to TRBJ1-6; 7 nucleotides line up with TRBD1. After removal of 0 bases from V and 5 bases from J, the junction contained 5 bases not matched to a gene. CDR1 is SGHRS, CDR2 YFSETQ, per germline. CDR3 length equals 16 residues. The CDR3 sequence is CASSLDTGVNNSPLHF. The CDR3 DNA sequence: TGCGCCAGCAGCTTGGATACAGGGGTGAATAATTCACCCCTCCACTTT.

The chain links TRBV5-1 to TRBJ1-4, with TRBD1 matching 8 bases. The CDR3 totals 19 residues. Losses at the gene ends were 1 base for V and 2 bases for J; bases not matched to a gene: 13. Germline CDR1 is SGHRS and CDR2 is YFSETQ. The CDR3 nucleotides read TGCGCCAGCAGCTTGAACGGCAGGGGGCGGTTCGAGACTAATGAAAAACTGTTTTTT. It codes for CASSLNGRGRFETNEKLFF.

V usage is TRBV19 and J usage is TRBJ1-5; 10 nucleotides align to TRBD1. Germline CDR1 LNHDA, CDR2 SQIVND (reference sequence). The CDR3 has 16 amino acids. V lost 5 bases and J lost 6; bases outside the gene matches: 10. Written as DNA, the CDR3 is TGTGCCAGTAGTCTCCTGACAGGGGGCGCGGGTCAGCCCCAGCATTTT. Residues: CASSLLTGGAGQPQHF.

The rearrangement joins TRBV18 to TRBJ1-6; 7 bases match TRBD1. Germline lookup yields CDR1 KGHSH and CDR2 LQKENI. Trimming took 0 bases from V and 7 from J; bases not matched to a gene: 3. The CDR3 is made up of 15 amino acids. The CDR3 nucleotides are TGTGCCAGCTCACCACCGACAGGGCGAAATTCACCCCTCCACTTT. Its translation is CASSPPTGRNSPLHF.

The chain is built from TRBV7-9 and TRBJ2-6; D possibly corresponds to TRBD1 (6 bases). The CDR3 runs to 16 residues. V lost 5 bases to trimming and J lost 0 bases, with 11 bases between them. CDR1 and CDR2 from the germline V gene are SEHNR and FQNEAQ (reference sequence). The chain's CDR3 is CASSKDSHSGANVLTF. In DNA form, the CDR3 reads TGTGCCAGCAGCAAGGACAGCCACTCTGGGGCCAACGTCCTGACTTTC.

The chain uses TRBV7-8 and TRBJ2-7; 10 nucleotides line up with TRBD2. The CDR3 contains 18 residues. Germline lookup yields CDR1 SGHVS and CDR2 FQNEAQ. The V segment lost 1 base and the J segment 0 bases; nucleotides outside the gene matches: 9. The CDR3 reads CASSLVASGGVRSYEQYF. CDR3 DNA: TGTGCCAGCAGCTTAGTGGCTAGCGGGGGTGTCCGCTCCTACGAGCAGTACTTC.

The chain carries TRBV19 and TRBJ1-3; unclear D gene. In germline, CDR1 is LNHDA, CDR2 SQIVND (reference sequence). This CDR3 region has 15 residues. Trimming left V 5 bases short and J 0 bases short, with 11 bases between. Written as DNA, the CDR3 is TGTGCCAGTAGTCCCGGGTTCAGCTCTGGAAACACCATATATTTT. Amino acid sequence: CASSPGFSSGNTIYF. The full variable domain, in which reference TRBV19 and TRBJ1-3 provide the parts outside the CDR3, is DGGITQSPKYLFRKEGQNVTLSCEQNLNHDAMYWYRQDPGQGLRLIYYSQIVNDFQKGDIAEGYSVSREKKESFPLTVTSAQKNPTAFYLCASSPGFSSGNTIYFGEGSWLTVV.

This chain uses TRBV10-3 with TRBJ2-7, with a weak D call TRBD1 (6 bases). Trimming took 0 bases from V and 3 from J, leaving 18 bases between them. The CDR3 has 17 amino acids. In germline, CDR1 is ENHRY, CDR2 SYGVKD. CDR3 in amino acids: CAISESFPGQGNYEQYF. In DNA form, the CDR3 reads TGTGCCATCAGTGAGTCTTTCCCGGGACAAGGTAACTACGAGCAGTACTTC.

The chain is built from TRBV7-9 and TRBJ1-2, with a tentative D call TRBD1 (5 bases). Germline V gene data show CDR1 as SEHNR and CDR2 as FQNEAQ (reference sequence). Trimming took off 7 bases at V and 3 bases at J, with 15 bases between the two ends. CDR3 length: 14 residues. This CDR3 reads CASTFQGGDYGYTF. In DNA, the CDR3 is TGTGCCAGCACCTTTCAGGGCGGGGACTATGGCTACACCTTC.

This clone has a handful of counts. The chain has TRBV19 and TRBJ2-2; 8 nucleotides align to TRBD1. The CDR3 runs 17 residues. CDR1 is LNHDA, CDR2 SQIVND, per germline (reference sequence). V was pared by 3 bases and J by 4 bases, with 10 bases of the junction left unmatched. The CDR3 nucleotides are TGTGCCAGTAGTATGTACCCTAGGACAGGGTTCACCGGGGAGCTGTTTTTT. Amino acids: CASSMYPRTGFTGELFF.

This clone was detected once. V is TRBV2 and J is TRBJ1-1; 8 positions agree with TRBD1. The CDR3 covers 13 residues. The V gene end was trimmed by 4 bases and the J gene end by 11 bases; junction bases not matched to a gene: 9. CDR1 is SNHLY and CDR2 is FYNNEI in the germline V gene. The CDR3 loop reads CASSGGTGFGAFF. CDR3 nucleotide sequence: TGTGCCAGCAGTGGGGGGACAGGCTTCGGGGCTTTCTTT.

The V gene is TRBV29-1, the J gene TRBJ2-7; TRBD1 agrees at 8 bases. V lost 4 bases, J lost 2 bases, and 10 bases stayed unmatched. CDR1 SQVTM and CDR2 ANQGSEA come from the germline V gene. The CDR3 runs to 15 residues. The CDR3 bases are TGCAGCGTTGGAGGACAGGGCGAATGGCCCTACGAGCAGTACTTC. Translation: CSVGGQGEWPYEQYF.

The chain couples TRBV10-2 to TRBJ2-7, with 12 bases fitting TRBD1. CDR3 length equals 16 residues. Germline CDR1 is WSHSY and CDR2 is SAAADI. The J segment lost 4 bases and the V segment lost 4 bases, leaving 8 bases of the junction unmatched. The CDR3, as DNA: TGCGCCAGCAGTGTTGTGGGACAGGGGGCGAGGTACGAGCAGTACTTC. This translates into CASSVVGQGARYEQYF.

V usage is TRBV2 and J usage is TRBJ2-7, with 8 bases matching TRBD1. V trimming: 4 bases; J trimming: 2 bases; junction bases outside the gene matches: 4. From germline, CDR1 is SNHLY and CDR2 FYNNEI. The CDR3 totals 14 residues. CDR3: CASSGRDRPYEQYF. CDR3 nucleotides: TGTGCCAGCAGTGGCCGGGACAGGCCCTACGAGCAGTACTTC.

The chain joins TRBV6-2 or TRBV6-3 to TRBJ2-2; 12 bases agree with TRBD2. The trim removed 4 bases at V and 3 bases at J, leaving 9 bases unmatched. CDR3 length equals 18 residues. Looked up from germline, CDR1 is MNHEY and CDR2 is SVGEGT. The CDR3 sequence is CASSSAGTSGRYTGELFF. DNA for the CDR3: TGTGCCAGCAGTTCTGCCGGGACTAGCGGGCGGTACACCGGGGAGCTGTTTTTT.

In its sample, this clone was seen once. The chain uses TRBV30 and TRBJ2-2; 7 bases are a match to TRBD1. Trimming cost V 3 bases and J 0 bases; bases outside gene matches: 4. The CDR3 sequence is 15 residues long. CDR1 is GTSNPN, CDR2 SVGIG, per germline (reference sequence). The CDR3 region has the DNA TGTGCCTGGAGGACAGGGAACGCGAACACCGGGGAGCTGTTTTTT. Its translation is CAWRTGNANTGELFF.

About this clone itself: In the same sample, other DNA sequences code for this CDR3. The chain couples TRBV5-6 to TRBJ2-1, with 9 nucleotides matching TRBD1. The V and J ends lost 2 bases and 2 bases, in that order; junction bases with no gene match: 2. The length of the CDR3 is 15 residues. Per the germline V gene, CDR1 is SGHDT and CDR2 is YYEEEE. The CDR3 nucleotides are TGTGCCAGCAGCTTTGGGGACAGGGCCTACAATGAGCAGTTCTTC. As protein: CASSFGDRAYNEQFF.